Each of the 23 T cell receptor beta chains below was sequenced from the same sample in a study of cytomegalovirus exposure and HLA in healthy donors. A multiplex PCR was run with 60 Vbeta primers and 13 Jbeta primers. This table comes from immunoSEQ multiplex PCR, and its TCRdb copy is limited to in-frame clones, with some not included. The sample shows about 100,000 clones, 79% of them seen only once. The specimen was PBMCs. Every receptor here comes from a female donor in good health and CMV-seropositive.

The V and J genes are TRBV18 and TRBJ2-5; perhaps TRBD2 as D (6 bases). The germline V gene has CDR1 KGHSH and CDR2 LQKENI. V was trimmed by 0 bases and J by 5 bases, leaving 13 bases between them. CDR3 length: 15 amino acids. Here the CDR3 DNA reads TGTGCCAGCTCACCACCGGGGCAGGAGGGGGAGACCCAGTACTTC. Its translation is CASSPPGQEGETQYF. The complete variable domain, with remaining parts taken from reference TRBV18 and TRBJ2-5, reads NAGVMQNPRHLVRRRGQEARLRCSPMKGHSHVYWYRQLPEEGLKFMVYLQKENIIDESGMPKERFSAEFPKEGPSILRIQQVVRGDSAAYFCASSPPGQEGETQYFGPGTRLLVL.

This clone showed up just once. Written as DNA, the CDR3 is TGTGCCAGGGGGACAGGGGGCGTGGAGCAGTTCTTC. Protein: CARGTGGVEQFF. This chain joins TRBV7-9 and TRBJ2-1, with 12 bases aligning to TRBD1. V shed 9 bases, J shed 10 bases, and the junction held 4 bases outside the gene matches. The CDR3 consists of 12 residues. CDR1 and CDR2 from the germline V gene are SEHNR and FQNEAQ (reference sequence).

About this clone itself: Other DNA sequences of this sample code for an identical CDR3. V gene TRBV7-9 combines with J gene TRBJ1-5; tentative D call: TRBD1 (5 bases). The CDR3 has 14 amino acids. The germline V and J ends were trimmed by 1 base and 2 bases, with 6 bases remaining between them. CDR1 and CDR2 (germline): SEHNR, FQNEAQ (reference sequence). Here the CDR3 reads CASSLGGGNQPQHF. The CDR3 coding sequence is TGTGCCAGCAGCTTAGGGGGGGGCAATCAGCCCCAGCATTTT.

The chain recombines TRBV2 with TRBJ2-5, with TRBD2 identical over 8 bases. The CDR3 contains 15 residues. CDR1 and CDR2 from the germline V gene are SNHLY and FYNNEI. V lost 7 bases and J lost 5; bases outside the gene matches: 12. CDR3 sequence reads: CASTPGVAGWETQYF. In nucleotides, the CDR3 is TGTGCCAGCACCCCTGGGGTAGCGGGGTGGGAGACCCAGTACTTC.

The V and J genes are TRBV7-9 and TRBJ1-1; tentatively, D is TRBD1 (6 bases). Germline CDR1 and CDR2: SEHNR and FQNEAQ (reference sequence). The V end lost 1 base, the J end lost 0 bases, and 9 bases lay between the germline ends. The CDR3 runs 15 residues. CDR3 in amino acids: CASSLGWTVNTEAFF. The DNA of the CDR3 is TGTGCCAGCAGCTTAGGGTGGACAGTGAACACTGAAGCTTTCTTT.

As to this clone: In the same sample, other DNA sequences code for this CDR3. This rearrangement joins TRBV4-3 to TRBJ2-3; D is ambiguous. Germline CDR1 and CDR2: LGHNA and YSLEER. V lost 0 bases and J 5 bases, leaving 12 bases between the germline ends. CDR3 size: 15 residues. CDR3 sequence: CASSQDRLVGDTQYF. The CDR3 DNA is TGCGCCAGCAGCCAAGACCGACTCGTAGGAGATACGCAGTATTTT.

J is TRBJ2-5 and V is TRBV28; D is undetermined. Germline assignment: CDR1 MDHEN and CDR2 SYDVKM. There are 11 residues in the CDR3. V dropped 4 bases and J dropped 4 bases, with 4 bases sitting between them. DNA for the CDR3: TGTGCCAGCAGTTCCGGAGAGACCCAGTACTTC. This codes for CASSSGETQYF.

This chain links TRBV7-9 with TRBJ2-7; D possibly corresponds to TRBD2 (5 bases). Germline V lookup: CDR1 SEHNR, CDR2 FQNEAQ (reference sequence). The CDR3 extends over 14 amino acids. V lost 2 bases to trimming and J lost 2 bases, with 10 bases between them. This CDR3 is CASSLFERAYEQYF. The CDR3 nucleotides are TGTGCCAGCAGCTTATTTGAGAGGGCCTACGAGCAGTACTTC.

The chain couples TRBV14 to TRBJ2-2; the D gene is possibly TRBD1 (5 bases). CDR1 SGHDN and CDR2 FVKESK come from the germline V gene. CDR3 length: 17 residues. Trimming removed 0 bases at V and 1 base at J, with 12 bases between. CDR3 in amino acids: CASSQETATLNTGELFF. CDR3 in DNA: TGTGCCAGCAGCCAAGAGACAGCCACTTTGAACACCGGGGAGCTGTTTTTT.

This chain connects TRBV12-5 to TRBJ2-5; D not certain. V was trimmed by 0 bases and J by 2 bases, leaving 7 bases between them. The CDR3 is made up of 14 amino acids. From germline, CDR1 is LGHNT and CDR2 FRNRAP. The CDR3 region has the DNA TGTGCTAGTGGTTTGGTAGCAAGACAAGAGACCCAGTACTTC. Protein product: CASGLVARQETQYF.

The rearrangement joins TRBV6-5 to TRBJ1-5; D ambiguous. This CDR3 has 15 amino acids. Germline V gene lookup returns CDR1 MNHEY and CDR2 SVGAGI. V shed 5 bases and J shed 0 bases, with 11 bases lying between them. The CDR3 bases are TGTGCCAGCAGTCCTACAGTATTTAGCAATCAGCCCCAGCATTTT. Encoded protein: CASSPTVFSNQPQHF.

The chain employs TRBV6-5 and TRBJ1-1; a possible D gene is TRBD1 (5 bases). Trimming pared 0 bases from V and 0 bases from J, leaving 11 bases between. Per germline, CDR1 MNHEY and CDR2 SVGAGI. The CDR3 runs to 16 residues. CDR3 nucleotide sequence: TGTGCCAGCAGTTACTCGACGGGGGGTGTGAACACTGAAGCTTTCTTT. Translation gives CASSYSTGGVNTEAFF.

The CDR3 is CASSRAGVGTEAFF. The CDR3 DNA follows: TGTGCCAGCAGCCGGGCGGGGGTGGGGACTGAAGCTTTCTTT. V is TRBV11-2 and J is TRBJ1-1, with D possibly TRBD1 on 5 matching bases. This CDR3 has 14 amino acids. CDR1 and CDR2 (germline): SGHAT, FQNNGV. V dropped 5 bases and J dropped 5 bases, with 15 bases sitting between them.

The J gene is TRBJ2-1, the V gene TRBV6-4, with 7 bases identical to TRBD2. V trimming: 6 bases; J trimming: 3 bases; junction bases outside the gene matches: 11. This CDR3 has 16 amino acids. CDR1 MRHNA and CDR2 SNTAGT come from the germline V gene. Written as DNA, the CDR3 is TGTGCCAGCAGGGGGCCTTGGGGGGGTTTCTACAATGAGCAGTTCTTC. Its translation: CASRGPWGGFYNEQFF.

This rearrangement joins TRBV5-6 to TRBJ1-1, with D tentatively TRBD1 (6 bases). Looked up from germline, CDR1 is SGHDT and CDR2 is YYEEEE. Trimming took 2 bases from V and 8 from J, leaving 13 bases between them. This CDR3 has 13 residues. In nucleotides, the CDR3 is TGTGCCAGCAGCTTACCAGGGGACAAAGAAGCTTTCTTT. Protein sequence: CASSLPGDKEAFF. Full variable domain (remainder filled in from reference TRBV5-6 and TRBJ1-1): DAGVTQSPTHLIKTRGQQVTLRCSPKSGHDTVSWYQQALGQGPQFIFQYYEEEERQRGNFPDRFSGHQFPNYSSELNVNALLLGDSALYLCASSLPGDKEAFFGQGTRLTVV.

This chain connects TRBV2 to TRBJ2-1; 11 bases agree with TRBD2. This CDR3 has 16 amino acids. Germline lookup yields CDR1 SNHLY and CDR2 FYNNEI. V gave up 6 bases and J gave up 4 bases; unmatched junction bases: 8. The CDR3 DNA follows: TGTGCCAGCAGGGCCGGGACTAGCGGCCCATACAATGAGCAGTTCTTC. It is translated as CASRAGTSGPYNEQFF. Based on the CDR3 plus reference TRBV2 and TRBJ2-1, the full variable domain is EPEVTQTPSHQVTQMGQEVILRCVPISNHLYFYWYRQILGQKVEFLVSFYNNEISEKSEIFDDQFSVERPDGSNFTLKIRSTKLEDSAMYFCASRAGTSGPYNEQFFGPGTRLTVL.

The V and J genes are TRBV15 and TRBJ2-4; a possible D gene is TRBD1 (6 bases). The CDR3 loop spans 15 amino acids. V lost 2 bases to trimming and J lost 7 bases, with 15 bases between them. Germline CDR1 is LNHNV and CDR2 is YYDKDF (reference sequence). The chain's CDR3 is CATSRQLGQGNIQYF. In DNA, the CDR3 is TGTGCCACCAGCAGACAATTGGGGCAGGGGAACATTCAGTACTTC. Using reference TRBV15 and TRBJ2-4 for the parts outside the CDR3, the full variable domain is DAMVIQNPRYQVTQFGKPVTLSCSQTLNHNVMYWYQQKSSQAPKLLFHYYDKDFNNEADTPDNFQSRRPNTSFCFLDIRSPGLGDTAMYLCATSRQLGQGNIQYFGAGTRLSVL.

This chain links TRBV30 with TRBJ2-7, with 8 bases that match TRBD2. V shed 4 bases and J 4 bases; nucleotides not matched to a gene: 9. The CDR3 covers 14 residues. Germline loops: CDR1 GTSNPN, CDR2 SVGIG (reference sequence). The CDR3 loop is CAWTRGGIGYEQYF. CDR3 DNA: TGTGCCTGGACTCGCGGGGGGATCGGGTACGAGCAGTACTTC.

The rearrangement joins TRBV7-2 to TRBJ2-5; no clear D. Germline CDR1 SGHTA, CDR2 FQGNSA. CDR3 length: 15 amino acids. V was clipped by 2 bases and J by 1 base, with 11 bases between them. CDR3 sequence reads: CASSLPGSAQETQYF. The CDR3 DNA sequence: TGTGCCAGCAGCTTACCAGGATCGGCCCAAGAGACCCAGTACTTC.

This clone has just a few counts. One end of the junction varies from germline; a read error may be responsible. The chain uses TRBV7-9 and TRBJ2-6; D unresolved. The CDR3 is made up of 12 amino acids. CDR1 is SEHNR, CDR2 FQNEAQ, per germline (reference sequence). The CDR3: CSSSAGANVLTF. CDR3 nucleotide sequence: TGTTCCAGCTCGGCTGGGGCCAACGTCCTGACTTTC.

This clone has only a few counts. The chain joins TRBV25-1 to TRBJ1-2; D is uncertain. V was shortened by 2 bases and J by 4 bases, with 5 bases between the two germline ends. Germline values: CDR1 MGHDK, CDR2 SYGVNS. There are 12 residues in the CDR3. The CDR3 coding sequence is TGTGCCAGCAGTGAAGGCACCTATGGCTACACCTTC. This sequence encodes CASSEGTYGYTF.

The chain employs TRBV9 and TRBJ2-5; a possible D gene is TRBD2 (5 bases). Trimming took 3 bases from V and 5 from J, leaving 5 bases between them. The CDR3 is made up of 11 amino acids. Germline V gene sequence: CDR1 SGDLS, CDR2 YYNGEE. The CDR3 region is CASSGGETQYF. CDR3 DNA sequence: TGTGCCAGCAGCGGAGGGGAGACCCAGTACTTC. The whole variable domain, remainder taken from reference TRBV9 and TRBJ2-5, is DSGVTQTPKHLITATGQRVTLRCSPRSGDLSVYWYQQSLDQGLQFLIQYYNGEERAKGNILERFSAQQFPDLHSELNLSSLELGDSALYFCASSGGETQYFGPGTRLLVL.

The CDR3 spells CAWSVPWGGRLGTDTQYF. CDR3 bases: TGTGCCTGGAGTGTACCCTGGGGAGGGAGATTAGGCACAGATACGCAGTATTTT. The rearrangement joins TRBV30 to TRBJ2-3, with TRBD2 matching 7 bases. V was clipped by 0 bases and J by 1 base; unmatched bases: 13. CDR1 and CDR2 (germline): GTSNPN, SVGIG (reference sequence). The CDR3 has 18 residues.